The next 10 T cell receptor beta chains were all read from a single sample in a study of blood T cells in healthy people across ages (dated by TCRdb to between 2015 and 2016). The method behind the library was 5' RACE. Sequencing relied on an Illumina HiSeq 2500. A second PCR of roughly 7 to 12 cycles was performed with a sample-barcoded 5' primer and a J-beta primer mix. The public reads were run again by TCRdb, first through fastp at Q25 and then through MiXCR, and only productive beta chains were kept. Entries are consolidated by CDR3 protein sequence, retaining the most common genes and DNA. This sample holds over 450,000 distinct CDR3 sequences; less than 25% were observed only once. Around 10% of the sample rests with the top ten. These data were also reused for a study on T cells of mothers and their children.

Sequencing input: blood. The receptor set was obtained from a boy aged 5 to 17 in good health.

In the case of this clonotype: A read error is possible here, since a much larger clone lies one base away. The chain carries TRBV11-2 and TRBJ1-2; D gene ambiguous. CDR3 size: 16 residues. Germline CDR1 SGHAT, CDR2 FQNNGV. Trimming left V 0 bases short and J 4 bases short, with 15 bases between. CDR3: CASSLEFHGLPYGYTF. As DNA, the CDR3 is TGTGCCAGCAGCTTAGAGTTTCATGGGCTGCCCTATGGCTACACCTTC.

The V and J genes are TRBV6-6 and TRBJ2-5; D unresolved. The CDR3 runs to 16 residues. The ends were cut back, 4 bases at V and 5 bases at J, with 20 bases in the middle. Germline assignment: CDR1 MNHNY and CDR2 SVGAGI (reference sequence). This chain's CDR3 is CASSSWAMVLRETQYF. The DNA of the CDR3 is TGTGCCAGCAGTTCTTGGGCGATGGTTCTGAGGGAGACCCAGTACTTC.

CDR3 protein: CASSNRGRPETQYF. In nucleotides, the CDR3 is TGTGCCAGCAGTAACAGGGGGCGTCCAGAGACCCAGTACTTC. The J gene is TRBJ2-5, the V gene TRBV6-2 or TRBV6-3; 9 nucleotides match TRBD1. The CDR3 length is 14 residues. Germline-derived CDR1 and CDR2 are MNHEY and SVGEGT. Trimming at V came to 5 bases and at J to 4 bases, leaving 5 bases not matched to a gene.

In its sample, this clonotype was seen a few times. The chain uses TRBV5-1 and TRBJ2-3; 8 bases fit TRBD1. After removal of 3 bases from V and 6 bases from J, the junction contained 6 bases not matched to a gene. Germline CDR1 reads SGHRS; CDR2 reads YFSETQ. The CDR3 sequence is 14 residues long. Written as DNA, the CDR3 is TGCGCCAGCAGCTCGGGACAGGCCATGGATACGCAGTATTTT. It yields the protein CASSSGQAMDTQYF.

V gene TRBV12-3 or TRBV12-4 combines with J gene TRBJ2-1; 7 nucleotides match TRBD1. Near its end, the DNA agrees better with TRBJ2-5, so the J call may be wrong. CDR3 length equals 14 residues. CDR3 coding DNA: TGTGCCAGCAGTCGGACAGGCGAAGGGGAGACCCAGTACTTC. Translating gives CASSRTGEGETQYF.

V gene TRBV10-3 combines with J gene TRBJ1-2; no firm D call. The CDR3 contains 15 residues. CDR1 and CDR2 from the germline V gene are ENHRY and SYGVKD. V gave up 2 bases and J gave up 5 bases, with 15 bases separating them. Written as DNA, the CDR3 is TGTGCCATCAGTGAGGCCGATACGGTTCCTTATGGCTACACCTTC. As protein: CAISEADTVPYGYTF.

The chain links TRBV29-1 to TRBJ2-1; TRBD2 agrees at 11 bases. V shed 7 bases and J 7 bases; nucleotides not matched to a gene: 9. Germline loops: CDR1 SQVTM, CDR2 ANQGSEA. The CDR3 spans 14 residues. The CDR3 loop reads CSARGTSGRNEQFF. The DNA of the CDR3 is TGCAGCGCCCGAGGCACTAGCGGGAGAAATGAGCAGTTCTTC.

This clonotype was picked up a small number of times. V and J are TRBV12-3 or TRBV12-4 and TRBJ1-1, with TRBD1 identical over 7 bases. V lost 3 bases to trimming and J lost 8 bases; unmatched junction nucleotides: 9. The CDR3 is 14 residues long. CDR3 bases: TGTGCCAGCAGTTTTACAGGGGCTGCTATGGAAGCTTTCTTT. Translation gives CASSFTGAAMEAFF.

This chain joins TRBV6-5 and TRBJ2-7; the match to TRBD1 covers 10 bases. This CDR3 has 16 amino acids. CDR1 is MNHEY, CDR2 SVGAGI, per germline. Trimming took 4 bases from V and 2 from J; bases not matched to a gene: 8. The DNA for the CDR3 is TGTGCCAGCAGTTCTGGGACAGGGGAGGAAGCCTACGAGCAGTACTTC. This gives the protein CASSSGTGEEAYEQYF.

The chain couples TRBV7-2 to TRBJ2-5, with 8 bases aligning to TRBD2. V shed 0 bases, J shed 1 base, and the junction held 7 bases outside the gene matches. The CDR3 length is 17 residues. Looked up from germline, CDR1 is SGHTA and CDR2 is FQGNSA. CDR3 loop: CASSLAKLAGSQETQYF. The CDR3 coding sequence is TGTGCCAGCAGCTTAGCGAAATTAGCGGGATCCCAAGAGACCCAGTACTTC.